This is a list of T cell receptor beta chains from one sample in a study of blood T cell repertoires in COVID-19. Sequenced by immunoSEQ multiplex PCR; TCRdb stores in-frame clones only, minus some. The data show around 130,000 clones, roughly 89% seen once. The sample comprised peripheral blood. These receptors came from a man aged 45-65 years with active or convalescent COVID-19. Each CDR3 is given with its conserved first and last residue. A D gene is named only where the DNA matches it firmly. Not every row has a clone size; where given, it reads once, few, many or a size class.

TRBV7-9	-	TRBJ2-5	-	TGTGCCAGCAGCGCCCAAGGGCAGGGGCAAGAGACCCAGTACTTC	CASSAQGQGQETQYF
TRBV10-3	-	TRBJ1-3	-	TGTGCCATCAGTGAGAGGCAGGACTCTGGAAACACCATATATTTT	CAISERQDSGNTIYF
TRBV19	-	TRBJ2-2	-	TGTGCCAGTCGGACAGTAAACACCGGGGAGCTGTTTTTT	CASRTVNTGELFF
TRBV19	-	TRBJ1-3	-	TGTGCCAGTATTACCTCCGGGGGAATCGGAAACACCATATATTTT	CASITSGGIGNTIYF
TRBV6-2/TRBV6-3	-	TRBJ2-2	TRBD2	TGTGCCAGCAGTTCCGCTAGCGGGGGTTGGAACACCGGGGAGCTGTTTTTT	CASSSASGGWNTGELFF
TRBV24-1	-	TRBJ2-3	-	TGTGCCACCAGTGATTTGCCGGACACCACAGATACGCAGTATTTT	CATSDLPDTTDTQYF
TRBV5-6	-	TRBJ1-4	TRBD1	TGTGCCAGCAGCCGCAACAGGGGAAGGGAACTGTTTTTT	CASSRNRGRELFF
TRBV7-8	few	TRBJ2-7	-	TGTGCCAGCAGCACCACAGGGTATTACGAGCAGTACTTC	CASSTTGYYEQYF
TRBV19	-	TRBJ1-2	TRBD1	TGTGCCAGTAGTATCATGGGACAGGGGGCGGACTATGGCTACACCTTC	CASSIMGQGADYGYTF
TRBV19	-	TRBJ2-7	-	TGTGCCAGTAGTAGAATGACAGGTTCTGGCTACGAGCAGTACTTC	CASSRMTGSGYEQYF